A single sample gave rise to the 6 T cell receptor beta chains below, sequenced in a study of blood T cells in healthy people across ages. A second PCR, run for roughly 7 to 12 cycles, used a sample-barcoded 5' primer plus a J-beta primer mix. TCRdb re-analysed the 5' RACE reads in MiXCR, keeping a single row per CDR3 protein. The sample lists approximately 1.5 million distinct CDR3 sequences, about 45% occurring once. The source material was blood. The receptors were sampled from a young woman in good health.

This clonotype was observed a handful of times. This chain joins TRBV5-1 and TRBJ2-3, with TRBD2 identical over 8 bases. In germline, CDR1 is SGHRS, CDR2 YFSETQ. CDR3 size: 15 residues. Trimming at V came to 6 bases and at J to 5 bases, leaving 11 bases not matched to a gene. The CDR3 DNA follows: TGCGCCAGCACAGGTTTAGCGGGAATGAGAGATACGCAGTATTTT. Translation: CASTGLAGMRDTQYF.

This clonotype was detected ten times or more. This chain connects TRBV7-2 to TRBJ2-6; D may be TRBD1 (6 bases). CDR1 and CDR2 from the germline V gene are SGHTA and FQGNSA. The CDR3 is made up of 17 amino acids. With 7 bases removed from V and 3 bases from J, the gap between germline ends came to 19 bases. CDR3 in DNA: TGTGCCAGCACCTCGGGACACTTCTCTTATGGGGCCAACGTCCTGACTTTC. Translation: CASTSGHFSYGANVLTF.

The chain is built from TRBV25-1 and TRBJ2-5; D is unclear. The CDR3 totals 15 residues. Germline CDR1 and CDR2: MGHDK and SYGVNS. The V and J ends lost 0 bases and 1 base respectively, with 9 bases between them. CDR3 protein: CASSEYGSIQETQYF. As DNA, the CDR3 is TGTGCCAGCAGTGAATATGGCAGTATCCAAGAGACCCAGTACTTC.

In its sample, this clonotype was seen a few times. The chain recombines TRBV29-1 with TRBJ2-7, with D unclear. The germline CDR1 and CDR2 sequences are SQVTM and ANQGSEA. Trimming removed 7 bases at V and 3 bases at J, with 10 bases between. The CDR3 runs 11 residues. The CDR3: CSAAWGYEQYF. DNA for the CDR3: TGCAGCGCTGCCTGGGGCTACGAGCAGTACTTC.

This clonotype appeared a few times. This chain joins TRBV27 and TRBJ2-1; TRBD2 aligns across 7 bases. This CDR3 is built from 11 residues. The V gene's germline CDR1 is MNHEY and CDR2 SMNVEV (reference sequence). Trimming removed 5 bases from V and 12 bases from J; junction bases left unmatched: 4. The DNA for the CDR3 is TGTGCCAGCAGTAAGGGAGGGGCGCAGTTCTTC. Its translation is CASSKGGAQFF.

This chain uses TRBV20-1 with TRBJ2-5; unclear D gene. The CDR3 contains 12 residues. In germline, CDR1 is DFQATT, CDR2 SNEGSKA (reference sequence). V was cut by 2 bases and J by 5 bases, with 9 bases left in between. CDR3 bases: TGCAGTGCTAGAAAGGTGTTGGAGACCCAGTACTTC. This gives the protein CSARKVLETQYF.